Sequencing of this TCR beta chain was carried out in a study of T-cell reconstitution after alpha-beta-depleted transplantation in children (TCRdb year 2016). About the investigation overall: T-cell immune reconstitution after TCRalphabeta/CD19-depleted allogeneic hematopoietic cell transplantation in children was quantitatively tracked in the study by means of TCR repertoire profiling.

Paper-wide results and their limitations: In some patients, the high TCRbeta diversity seen at day 60 was put down to recipient T cells and intrathymic progenitors that had survived conditioning. The frequencies of hyperexpanded clones fell over the following months, and after one year, T-cell counts and TCRbeta diversity were mostly attributed to newly produced T cells. Apparently early alphabetaT-cell count recovery about two months after transplant reportedly relied on only several hundred rapidly expanded clones derived from non-depleted graft cells.

This specimen's treatment or condition label, interpreted: allogeneic hematopoietic cell transplantation with graft depleted of TCRalphabeta T cells and CD19 B cells. TCRalphabeta/CD19-depleted allogeneic hematopoietic cell grafts were given to the transplant recipients, all of whom were children. The CDR3 goes from the cysteine to the phenylalanine over 14 residues. Kept here is only the CDR3 DNA, which spans 42 bases and is read in frame from base 1. Trimming takes 4 bases from V and 6 bases from J, and the germline ends sit 16 bases apart. CDR1 and CDR2 are drawn from the germline V gene: SGDLS, YYNGEE. The protocol used for the library was PCR. Instrument used: Illumina HiSeq 2500. Molecular barcoding was employed in the preparation of TCR libraries, with unique molecular identifiers being used to normalize TCRbeta repertoire quantification. TCRdb trimmed the raw reads at Q25, called clones with MiXCR and kept productive beta chains. Each CDR3 protein appears once, grouped with its most common genes and DNA. Counted in this sample were around 490,000 distinct CDR3 sequences; roughly an eighth of them appeared once. In total, the top ten clones hold 14% of the sample.

There are a few counts of this clonotype. What antigen it recognizes has not been identified. Per-base qualities were not stored, and no clone one base away is much larger. The chain joins TRBV9 to TRBJ1-2, and possibly TRBD1, on 5 matching bases. The sequenced sample was PBMCs, mostly from graft donor cells, obtained 180 days after TCRalphabeta/CD19-depleted stem cell transplant. This TCR derives from a female patient aged 2-9 years who had a stem cell transplant for aplastic anemia, so the T cells may come from the graft donor. The CDR3 sequence is CASSLAPRGNGYTF. The bases are TGTGCCAGCAGCCTCGCGCCGAGGGGTAATGGCTACACCTTC.